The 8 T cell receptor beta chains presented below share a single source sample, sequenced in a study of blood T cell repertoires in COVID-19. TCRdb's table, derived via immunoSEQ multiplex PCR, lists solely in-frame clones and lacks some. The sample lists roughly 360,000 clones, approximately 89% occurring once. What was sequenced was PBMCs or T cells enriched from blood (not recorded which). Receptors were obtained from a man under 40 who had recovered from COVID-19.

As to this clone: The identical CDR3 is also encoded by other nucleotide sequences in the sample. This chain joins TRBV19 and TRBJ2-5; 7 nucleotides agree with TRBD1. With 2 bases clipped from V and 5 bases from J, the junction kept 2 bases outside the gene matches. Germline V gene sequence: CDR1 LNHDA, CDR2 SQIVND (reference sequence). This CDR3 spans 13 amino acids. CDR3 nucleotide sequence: TGTGCCAGTAGTATAACAGGGGAGGAGACCCAGTACTTC. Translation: CASSITGEETQYF.

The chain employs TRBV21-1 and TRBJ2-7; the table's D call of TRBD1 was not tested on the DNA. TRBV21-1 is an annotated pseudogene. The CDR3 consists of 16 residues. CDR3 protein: CASSKGNGTGVGEQYF. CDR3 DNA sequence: TGTGCCAGCAGCAAGGGGAACGGGACAGGGGTCGGCGAGCAGTACTTC.

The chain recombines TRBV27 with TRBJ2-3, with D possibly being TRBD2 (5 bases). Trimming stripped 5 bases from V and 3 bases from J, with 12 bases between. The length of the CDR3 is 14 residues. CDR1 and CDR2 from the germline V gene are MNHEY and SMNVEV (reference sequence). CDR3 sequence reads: CASSPSQRTDTQYF. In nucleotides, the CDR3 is TGTGCCAGCAGTCCCTCTCAGCGGACAGATACGCAGTATTTT.

CDR3 DNA sequence: TGTGCCAGCTCCCCCGGGGTAGCAGGCGAGACCCAGTACTTC. This translates into CASSPGVAGETQYF. The V call is TRBV19, the J call TRBJ2-5; tentative D call: TRBD2 (5 bases). The CDR3 runs 14 residues. V was clipped by 9 bases and J by 5 bases, with 19 bases between them. Germline V gene lookup returns CDR1 LNHDA and CDR2 SQIVND (reference sequence).

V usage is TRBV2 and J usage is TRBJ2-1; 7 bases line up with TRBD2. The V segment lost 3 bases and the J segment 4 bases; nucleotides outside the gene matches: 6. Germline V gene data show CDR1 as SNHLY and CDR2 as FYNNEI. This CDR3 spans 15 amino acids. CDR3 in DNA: TGTGCCAGCAGTGACAGAGCGGGGTTTTACAATGAGCAGTTCTTC. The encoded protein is CASSDRAGFYNEQFF. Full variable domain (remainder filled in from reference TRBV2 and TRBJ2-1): EPEVTQTPSHQVTQMGQEVILRCVPISNHLYFYWYRQILGQKVEFLVSFYNNEISEKSEIFDDQFSVERPDGSNFTLKIRSTKLEDSAMYFCASSDRAGFYNEQFFGPGTRLTVL.

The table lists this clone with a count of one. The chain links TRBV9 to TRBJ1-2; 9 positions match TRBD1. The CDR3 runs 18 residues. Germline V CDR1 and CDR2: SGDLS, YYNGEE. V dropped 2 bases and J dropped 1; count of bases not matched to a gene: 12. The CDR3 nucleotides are TGTGCCAGCAGCGTCCTTCCGGGACAGGGAAGATTTAACTATGGCTACACCTTC. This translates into CASSVLPGQGRFNYGYTF.

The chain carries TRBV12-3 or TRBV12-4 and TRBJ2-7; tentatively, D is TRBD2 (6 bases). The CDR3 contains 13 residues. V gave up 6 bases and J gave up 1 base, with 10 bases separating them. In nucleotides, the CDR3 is TGTGCCAGCAGGGAGGGGCGGTCCTACGAGCAGTACTTC. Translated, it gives CASREGRSYEQYF.

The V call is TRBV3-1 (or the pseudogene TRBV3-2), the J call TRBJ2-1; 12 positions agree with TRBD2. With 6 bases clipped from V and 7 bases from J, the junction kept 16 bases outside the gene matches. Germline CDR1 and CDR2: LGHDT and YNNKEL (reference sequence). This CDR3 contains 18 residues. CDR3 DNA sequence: TGTGCCAGCAGAAATGGGCTAGCGGGGGGGCCTGTGCCGAATGAGCAGTTCTTC. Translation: CASRNGLAGGPVPNEQFF.